The 31 T cell receptor beta chains presented below share a single source sample, sequenced in a study of blood T cell repertoires in COVID-19. Sequencing was performed with immunoSEQ multiplex PCR; in TCRdb, only in-frame clones are kept and a portion is missing. The data contain 200,000 to 250,000 clones, approximately 82% of them singletons. Sequenced sample: peripheral blood. The receptors were gathered from an elderly woman with acute or convalescent COVID-19.

The rearrangement links TRBV4-3 to TRBJ2-1, with TRBD1 matching over 7 bases. With 4 bases clipped from V and 7 bases from J, the junction kept 13 bases outside the gene matches. Germline loops: CDR1 LGHNA, CDR2 YSLEER. CDR3 length equals 16 residues. In DNA form, the CDR3 reads TGCGCCAGCAGCCGAAGAGACAGGGACCGTTTTAATGAGCAGTTCTTC. It yields the protein CASSRRDRDRFNEQFF.

J is TRBJ2-7 and V is TRBV29-1; D may be TRBD1 (5 bases). With 5 bases removed from V and 6 bases from J, the gap between germline ends came to 8 bases. This CDR3 has 10 amino acids. In germline, CDR1 is SQVTM, CDR2 ANQGSEA. The CDR3 coding sequence is TGCAGCGTTCCAGGGTTCGAGCAGTACTTC. Translation: CSVPGFEQYF.

The chain employs TRBV7-9 and TRBJ1-4, with 8 nucleotides matching TRBD1. CDR3 length: 16 residues. Germline CDR1 is SEHNR and CDR2 is FQNEAQ (reference sequence). V gave up 5 bases and J gave up 5 bases; unmatched junction bases: 10. The CDR3 coding sequence is TGTGCCAGCAGCCCCCCGCGGACAGGGTTAAATGAAAAACTGTTTTTT. Protein product: CASSPPRTGLNEKLFF.

V is TRBV7-6 and J is TRBJ2-1, with TRBD1 matching 7 bases. This CDR3 has 15 amino acids. Germline V gene sequence: CDR1 SGHVS, CDR2 FNYEAQ. Germline trimming cut 4 bases from V and 7 bases from J; bases unmatched to any gene: 10. The CDR3 nucleotides are TGTGCCAGCAGCTCCTCGACAGGGATAGGGAATGAGCAGTTCTTC. It codes for CASSSSTGIGNEQFF.

This clone appeared a few times. The rearrangement uses TRBV28 and TRBJ2-7, with D perhaps matching TRBD1 (5 bases). V dropped 6 bases and J dropped 3 bases, with 12 bases sitting between them. The germline gives CDR1 MDHEN, CDR2 SYDVKM. There are 13 residues in the CDR3. The CDR3 DNA reads TGTGCCAGCAGCCGGACACCTAGCTACGAGCAGTACTTC. Encoded protein: CASSRTPSYEQYF. Combining the CDR3 with reference TRBV28 and TRBJ2-7 gives the whole variable domain DVKVTQSSRYLVKRTGEKVFLECVQDMDHENMFWYRQDPGLGLRLIYFSYDVKMKEKGDIPEGYSVSREKKERFSLILESASTNQTSMYLCASSRTPSYEQYFGPGTRLTVT.

The chain combines TRBV4-1 with TRBJ2-1, with 13 bases matching TRBD2. The germline V gene encodes CDR1 MGHRA and CDR2 YSYEKL. V was clipped by 4 bases and J by 9 bases; unmatched bases: 6. The CDR3 is 15 residues long. CDR3: CASSRGLAGVGEQFF. DNA for the CDR3: TGCGCCAGCAGCCGCGGACTAGCGGGAGTGGGTGAGCAGTTCTTC.

The chain is built from TRBV10-2 and TRBJ2-5, with 7 bases identical to TRBD2. CDR3 length equals 14 residues. Germline assignment: CDR1 WSHSY and CDR2 SAAADI. V lost 6 bases, J lost 2 bases, and 6 bases stayed unmatched. This CDR3 reads CASSARGDQETQYF. The DNA of the CDR3 is TGCGCCAGCAGCGCCCGGGGGGATCAAGAGACCCAGTACTTC.

The V gene is TRBV25-1, the J gene TRBJ2-1, with 9 bases matching TRBD2. With 6 bases clipped from V and 6 bases from J, the junction kept 12 bases outside the gene matches. The CDR3 spans 16 residues. Germline CDR1 is MGHDK and CDR2 is SYGVNS. CDR3 sequence: CASRAAGGRMGNEQFF. DNA for the CDR3: TGTGCCAGCAGAGCGGCGGGAGGGCGAATGGGCAATGAGCAGTTCTTC.

This chain joins TRBV5-1 and TRBJ2-1, with 8 positions matching TRBD1. Trimming took 5 bases from V and 7 from J; bases not matched to a gene: 14. The CDR3 covers 16 residues. Germline V gene lookup returns CDR1 SGHRS and CDR2 YFSETQ. The CDR3 spells CASSSGQGLTMNEQFF. CDR3 DNA sequence: TGCGCCAGCAGTAGTGGACAGGGACTCACGATGAATGAGCAGTTCTTC.

The CDR3 region has the DNA TGTGCCATCAGTGAGTCGAGGCAGAGTGAAGCTTTCTTT. Residues: CAISESRQSEAFF. This chain joins TRBV10-3 and TRBJ1-1; D remains ambiguous. Looked up from germline, CDR1 is ENHRY and CDR2 is SYGVKD. The V end lost 0 bases, the J end lost 7 bases, and 9 bases lay between the germline ends. The length of the CDR3 is 13 residues.

This chain uses TRBV2 with TRBJ1-3; D remains ambiguous. Deletions cut 2 bases from V and 3 bases from J, with 5 bases between. Per the germline V gene, CDR1 is SNHLY and CDR2 is FYNNEI. This CDR3 is built from 13 residues. The CDR3 DNA is TGTGCCAGCAGTGAATCCAATGGAAACACCATATATTTT. This encodes CASSESNGNTIYF. The full variable domain, completed using reference TRBV2 and TRBJ1-3, is EPEVTQTPSHQVTQMGQEVILRCVPISNHLYFYWYRQILGQKVEFLVSFYNNEISEKSEIFDDQFSVERPDGSNFTLKIRSTKLEDSAMYFCASSESNGNTIYFGEGSWLTVV.

V and J are TRBV29-1 and TRBJ2-7; 10 bases map to TRBD1. Germline V gene sequence: CDR1 SQVTM, CDR2 ANQGSEA. Losses at the gene ends were 6 bases for V and 7 bases for J; bases not matched to a gene: 9. The CDR3 loop spans 13 amino acids. The CDR3: CSVPGTGDIEQYF. In nucleotides, the CDR3 is TGCAGCGTGCCCGGGACAGGGGACATAGAGCAGTACTTC.

The chain is built from TRBV21-1 and TRBJ2-5; no DNA check was done on the table's D call, TRBD2. TRBV21-1 is annotated as a pseudogene. CDR3 size: 16 residues. CDR3 sequence (DNA): TGTGCCAGCAGCAAGACTACGGGGGTAGCTCAAGAGACCCAGTACTTC. Translated, it gives CASSKTTGVAQETQYF.

The gene calls are TRBV3-1 (or the pseudogene TRBV3-2) and TRBJ2-5; 14 bases agree with TRBD2. Germline CDR1 and CDR2: LGHDT and YNNKEL (reference sequence). The CDR3 is 16 amino acids. V lost 4 bases, J lost 1 base, and 2 bases stayed unmatched. The CDR3 region has the DNA TGTGCCAGCAGCCGGACTAGCGGGGGGACCCAAGAGACCCAGTACTTC. Translating gives CASSRTSGGTQETQYF.

CDR3 amino acids: CAGTGGHPSAGEQYF. CDR3 nucleotide sequence: TGTGCCGGCACTGGTGGACACCCTTCTGCTGGCGAGCAGTACTTC. The chain combines TRBV30 with TRBJ2-7; D perhaps matches TRBD1 (5 bases). V dropped 8 bases and J dropped 6 bases, with 26 bases sitting between them. Germline loops: CDR1 GTSNPN, CDR2 SVGIG (reference sequence). This CDR3 region has 15 residues.

The rearrangement uses TRBV6-5 and TRBJ2-7; the D gene is possibly TRBD1 (6 bases). The CDR3 length is 14 residues. Germline values: CDR1 MNHEY, CDR2 SVGAGI. Deletions cut 0 bases from V and 2 bases from J, with 8 bases between. CDR3 DNA sequence: TGTGCCAGCAGTTACTCGACAGGCACCTACGAGCAGTACTTC. It specifies CASSYSTGTYEQYF.

The genes are TRBV2 and TRBJ2-5; TRBD1 aligns across 9 bases. Germline V lookup: CDR1 SNHLY, CDR2 FYNNEI. The CDR3 length is 15 residues. Germline trimming cut 3 bases from V and 6 bases from J; bases unmatched to any gene: 8. CDR3 coding DNA: TGTGCCAGCAGTGATGACACAGGGGGCAAGAAGACCCAGTACTTC. Amino acids: CASSDDTGGKKTQYF.

V and J are TRBV6-5 and TRBJ2-2; 9 bases fit TRBD2. CDR1 MNHEY and CDR2 SVGAGI come from the germline V gene. V shed 7 bases, J shed 3 bases, and the junction held 6 bases outside the gene matches. The CDR3 sequence is 15 residues long. The CDR3 DNA reads as TGTGCCAGCACCCCGGGACTAGCCTACACCGGGGAGCTGTTTTTT. Its protein is CASTPGLAYTGELFF.

The chain carries TRBV6-5 and TRBJ2-7, with 7 bases matching TRBD2. The CDR3 contains 14 residues. V shed 4 bases, J shed 3 bases, and the junction held 6 bases outside the gene matches. CDR1 is MNHEY, CDR2 SVGAGI, per germline. CDR3 sequence reads: CASSLRLANYEQYF. In DNA form, the CDR3 reads TGTGCCAGCAGTTTACGACTAGCCAACTACGAGCAGTACTTC.

This chain uses TRBV5-1 with TRBJ2-7; 9 nucleotides align to TRBD1. CDR1 is SGHRS and CDR2 is YFSETQ in the germline V gene. The trim removed 3 bases at V and 5 bases at J, leaving 9 bases unmatched. The CDR3 has 15 amino acids. The CDR3 DNA reads TGCGCCAGCAGCTGGGGACAGGGTTTGCCCGACGAGCAGTACTTC. This encodes CASSWGQGLPDEQYF.

This clone is a singleton in its sample. The J gene is TRBJ2-5, the V gene TRBV24-1; possible D gene TRBD1, 6 bases. With 4 bases removed from V and 10 bases from J, the gap between germline ends came to 12 bases. Germline V gene data show CDR1 as KGHDR and CDR2 as SFDVKD. CDR3 length equals 12 residues. Written as DNA, the CDR3 is TGTGCCACCAGTGACCCCTTGGGACACCAGTACTTC. Residues: CATSDPLGHQYF.

The V gene is TRBV5-1, the J gene TRBJ1-2; 12 bases are a match to TRBD1. The CDR3 length is 14 residues. Germline V gene data show CDR1 as SGHRS and CDR2 as YFSETQ. With V trimmed by 3 bases and J by 8 bases, 5 bases remained unmatched. CDR3 nucleotide sequence: TGCGCCAGCAGCTCGGGGACAGGGGGCGCAGGCTACACCTTC. Translated: CASSSGTGGAGYTF.

The chain is built from TRBV9 and TRBJ1-4; tentative D call: TRBD1 (6 bases). The CDR3 spans 15 residues. The V end was cut by 4 bases, the J end by 3 bases, with 13 bases between. CDR1 and CDR2 from the germline V gene are SGDLS and YYNGEE. The CDR3 here is CASSPQGMANEKLFF. The CDR3 region has the DNA TGTGCCAGCAGCCCTCAGGGGATGGCTAATGAAAAACTGTTTTTT.

This chain uses TRBV19 with TRBJ2-1; tentative D call: TRBD1 (6 bases). Germline CDR1 is LNHDA and CDR2 is SQIVND (reference sequence). The V end lost 3 bases, the J end lost 2 bases, and 11 bases lay between the germline ends. This CDR3 has 15 amino acids. CDR3 nucleotide sequence: TGTGCCAGTAGTATCCACAGGGTCCCCTACAATGAGCAGTTCTTC. Its translation is CASSIHRVPYNEQFF. Full variable domain (rest looked up from reference TRBV19 and TRBJ2-1): DGGITQSPKYLFRKEGQNVTLSCEQNLNHDAMYWYRQDPGQGLRLIYYSQIVNDFQKGDIAEGYSVSREKKESFPLTVTSAQKNPTAFYLCASSIHRVPYNEQFFGPGTRLTVL.

V is TRBV6-6 and J is TRBJ1-1; 9 bases fit TRBD1. CDR3 size: 16 residues. V was clipped by 2 bases and J by 6 bases; unmatched bases: 10. Germline CDR1 is MNHNY and CDR2 is SVGAGI (reference sequence). CDR3 amino acids: CASSYGTGSISAEAFF. CDR3 DNA sequence: TGTGCCAGCAGTTACGGGACAGGGAGTATTAGTGCTGAAGCTTTCTTT.

The chain has TRBV19 and TRBJ1-1, with 10 bases fitting TRBD1. The CDR3 has 15 amino acids. Germline V gene data show CDR1 as LNHDA and CDR2 as SQIVND (reference sequence). V shed 5 bases and J 5 bases; nucleotides not matched to a gene: 8. The CDR3 DNA sequence: TGTGCCAGTAGTTTAAGGACAGGGGGAAGGACTGAAGCTTTCTTT. It translates to CASSLRTGGRTEAFF.

The CDR3 coding sequence is TGTGCCAGCAGGGCGGGGGACGAGCAGTACTTC. Its translation: CASRAGDEQYF. The chain links TRBV6-6 to TRBJ2-7; 7 bases align to TRBD2. V lost 6 bases, J lost 5 bases, and 1 base stayed unmatched. This CDR3 spans 11 amino acids. CDR1 MNHNY and CDR2 SVGAGI come from the germline V gene (reference sequence).

This chain links TRBV5-6 with TRBJ2-1; tentatively, D is TRBD2 (6 bases). V dropped 0 bases and J dropped 2 bases, with 12 bases sitting between them. The CDR3 runs to 16 residues. Germline CDR1 reads SGHDT; CDR2 reads YYEEEE. The CDR3 region is CASSLGAGRTYNEQFF. The DNA for the CDR3 is TGTGCCAGCAGCTTGGGTGCGGGAAGGACCTACAATGAGCAGTTCTTC.

Regarding this clone: Other DNA sequences from this sample encode an identical CDR3 as well. The V call is TRBV28, the J call TRBJ1-5; D remains ambiguous. Looked up from germline, CDR1 is MDHEN and CDR2 is SYDVKM. Trimming took 6 bases from V and 0 from J, leaving 9 bases between them. The CDR3 totals 14 residues. The CDR3 region is CASRAGNSNQPQHF. CDR3 in DNA: TGTGCCAGCAGGGCGGGTAATAGCAATCAGCCCCAGCATTTT.

The chain is built from TRBV3-1 (or the pseudogene TRBV3-2) and TRBJ2-1; 12 bases line up with TRBD2. Germline V gene sequence: CDR1 LGHDT, CDR2 YNNKEL (reference sequence). Unmatched junction bases numbered 11, after V lost 0 bases and J lost 11 bases. The CDR3 consists of 17 residues. CDR3 in amino acids: CASSQDDLAGGLSKQFF. The DNA of the CDR3 is TGTGCCAGCAGCCAAGATGACCTAGCGGGGGGGTTGAGTAAGCAGTTCTTC.

The chain recombines TRBV6-5 with TRBJ1-1; TRBD1 agrees at 9 bases. Germline values: CDR1 MNHEY, CDR2 SVGAGI. The CDR3 length is 14 residues. Trimming at V came to 6 bases and at J to 2 bases, leaving 4 bases not matched to a gene. The CDR3, as DNA: TGTGCCAGCAGGAACAGGGGGCGAAACACTGAAGCTTTCTTT. It specifies CASRNRGRNTEAFF.